This TCR beta chain was sequenced during a study of response to subunit inactivated influenza vaccine. The CDR3 has 13 residues. J lost 6 bases, V lost 3 bases, and 4 bases had no gene match. Germline V lookup: CDR1 MDHEN, CDR2 SYDVKM. MiXCR, applied by TCRdb to the RT-PCR reads, yields one record per CDR3 protein. The sample records 500,000 to 600,000 distinct CDR3 sequences, roughly 8.2% being singletons. J is TRBJ1-1 and V is TRBV28; TRBD1 aligns across 7 bases. The source is a man between 50 and 75 years old who received an inactivated influenza vaccine. The sequencing used PBMCs from blood, collected less than 25 months after vaccination. CDR3 in amino acids: CASSLVQGSEAFF. The CDR3 nucleotides read TGTGCCAGCAGTTTGGTACAGGGGTCTGAAGCTTTCTTT.